One and the same sample provided the 17 T cell receptor beta chains below, sequenced in a study of early T cells in non-severe SARS-CoV-2 infection. TCRdb used MiXCR to reprocess the 5' RACE reads, holding one entry per CDR3 protein. Here the sample spans some 36,000 distinct CDR3 sequences, around 7% being singletons. The sequencing used whole blood, collected at baseline. These receptor sequences come from an adult who was a healthcare worker with PCR-confirmed SARS-CoV-2 infection or an uninfected control (not recorded which).

This clonotype occurred many times. The V and J genes are TRBV7-2 and TRBJ1-6; D possibly corresponds to TRBD1 (5 bases). The V and J ends lost 4 bases and 10 bases respectively, with 14 bases between them. The CDR3 is 14 amino acids. Germline V gives CDR1 SGHTA, CDR2 FQGNSA. CDR3 region: CASSSTGVRSPLHF. The CDR3 DNA follows: TGTGCCAGCAGCTCAACAGGAGTTCGGTCACCCCTCCACTTT. The full variable domain, its missing parts supplied by reference TRBV7-2 and TRBJ1-6, is GAGVSQSPSNKVTEKGKDVELRCDPISGHTALYWYRQSLGQGLEFLIYFQGNSAPDKSGLPSDRFSAERTGGSVSTLTIQRTQQEDSAVYLCASSSTGVRSPLHFGNGTRLTVT.

This clonotype was detected many times. The chain uses TRBV5-5 and TRBJ2-7, with TRBD1 identical over 8 bases. V gave up 4 bases and J gave up 1 base; unmatched junction bases: 10. The CDR3 spans 16 residues. CDR1 is SGHKS and CDR2 is YYEKEE in the germline V gene (reference sequence). Written as DNA, the CDR3 is TGTGCCAGCAGCGCACTGGAGGGGACAGGATCCTACGAGCAGTACTTC. As protein: CASSALEGTGSYEQYF.

The V gene is TRBV5-1, the J gene TRBJ2-2; D possibly matches TRBD1 or TRBD2 (6 bases each). Germline CDR1 reads SGHRS; CDR2 reads YFSETQ. The CDR3 contains 14 residues. V lost 4 bases and J 6 bases, leaving 13 bases between the germline ends. The DNA of the CDR3 is TGCGCCAGCAGCCCAAGGGGGGTGTCCGGGGAGCTGTTTTTT. Translation gives CASSPRGVSGELFF.

The chain employs TRBV11-3 and TRBJ2-3; D ambiguous. V lost 1 base and J 0 bases, leaving 5 bases between the germline ends. CDR3 length equals 14 residues. In germline, CDR1 is SGHNT, CDR2 YENEEA. In nucleotides, the CDR3 is TGTGCCAGCAGCTTAGGACCGAGCACAGATACGCAGTATTTT. Translated, it gives CASSLGPSTDTQYF.

This clonotype was detected ten times or more. This chain joins TRBV19 and TRBJ1-1; D is unresolved. The V end lost 6 bases, the J end lost 7 bases, and 9 bases lay between the germline ends. This CDR3 spans 11 amino acids. From germline, CDR1 is LNHDA and CDR2 SQIVND (reference sequence). The CDR3 DNA reads as TGTGCCAGTAGACTGAACGATGAAGCTTTCTTT. Its protein is CASRLNDEAFF.

The table lists this clonotype with many counts. The chain links TRBV6-2 or TRBV6-3 to TRBJ2-1; 11 nucleotides match TRBD2. CDR3 length: 20 amino acids. CDR1 is MNHEY, CDR2 SVGEGT, per germline. V shed 7 bases and J 2 bases; nucleotides not matched to a gene: 19. CDR3 protein: CASTPSRTSGPDWPYNEQFF. Written as DNA, the CDR3 is TGTGCCAGCACCCCGAGCCGGACTAGCGGGCCCGATTGGCCCTACAATGAGCAGTTCTTC.

The CDR3: CASAMGRRTGGNRVEAFF. The DNA for the CDR3 is TGTGCCAGCGCCATGGGGAGAAGGACAGGGGGCAATCGGGTTGAAGCTTTCTTT. The chain recombines TRBV28 with TRBJ1-1, with 11 positions matching TRBD1. V dropped 8 bases and J dropped 7; count of bases not matched to a gene: 21. The CDR3 is 18 amino acids. Germline values: CDR1 MDHEN, CDR2 SYDVKM. The variable domain in full, with the rest retrieved from reference TRBV28 and TRBJ1-1, is DVKVTQSSRYLVKRTGEKVFLECVQDMDHENMFWYRQDPGLGLRLIYFSYDVKMKEKGDIPEGYSVSREKKERFSLILESASTNQTSMYLCASAMGRRTGGNRVEAFFGQGTRLTVV.

This clonotype was detected many times. The chain is built from TRBV2 and TRBJ2-3; 8 bases map to TRBD2. V lost 8 bases and J lost 4; bases outside the gene matches: 11. CDR1 and CDR2 from the germline V gene are SNHLY and FYNNEI. This CDR3 comprises 15 residues. CDR3 sequence (DNA): TGTGCCAGCTACGATAGCGGGAAGAGATCAGATACGCAGTATTTT. It is translated as CASYDSGKRSDTQYF.

This clonotype was observed many times. This chain joins TRBV5-6 and TRBJ2-3, with TRBD2 as a possible D gene (5 bases). This CDR3 has 16 residues. With 1 base removed from V and 3 bases from J, the gap between germline ends came to 15 bases. CDR1 is SGHDT, CDR2 YYEEEE, per germline. CDR3 nucleotides: TGTGCCAGCAGCTTGAGTCTGCGGGCCCGAACAGATACGCAGTATTTT. Translating gives CASSLSLRARTDTQYF. Full variable domain (remainder filled in from reference TRBV5-6 and TRBJ2-3): DAGVTQSPTHLIKTRGQQVTLRCSPKSGHDTVSWYQQALGQGPQFIFQYYEEEERQRGNFPDRFSGHQFPNYSSELNVNALLLGDSALYLCASSLSLRARTDTQYFGPGTRLTVL.

V and J are TRBV28 and TRBJ1-1; no firm D call. V lost 6 bases and J 10 bases, leaving 12 bases between the germline ends. Germline-derived CDR1 and CDR2 are MDHEN and SYDVKM. The CDR3 contains 11 residues. The CDR3 here is CASSSSWGAFF. In DNA form, the CDR3 reads TGTGCCAGCAGCTCTAGTTGGGGAGCTTTCTTT.

This clonotype was observed a few times. The chain recombines TRBV28 with TRBJ2-4; 9 bases fit TRBD2. Germline values: CDR1 MDHEN, CDR2 SYDVKM. V gave up 4 bases and J gave up 2 bases; unmatched junction bases: 6. The CDR3 spans 16 residues. The CDR3 loop reads CASSSLAGASKNIQYF. The CDR3 nucleotides read TGTGCCAGCAGTTCGTTAGCGGGAGCGTCCAAAAACATTCAGTACTTC.

This clonotype was detected many times. The rearrangement joins TRBV12-3 or TRBV12-4 to TRBJ1-5, with TRBD1 matching over 8 bases. CDR3 size: 14 residues. V trimming: 7 bases; J trimming: 6 bases; junction bases outside the gene matches: 8. This CDR3 reads CASTKDRGIQPQHF. In DNA form, the CDR3 reads TGTGCCAGCACCAAAGACAGGGGAATTCAGCCCCAGCATTTT.

This clonotype was observed at least ten times. The chain links TRBV11-2 to TRBJ2-3; 7 nucleotides line up with TRBD2. Germline trimming cut 5 bases from V and 5 bases from J; bases unmatched to any gene: 13. Germline assignment: CDR1 SGHAT and CDR2 FQNNGV. This CDR3 has 16 residues. CDR3 residues: CASSRSLGAGEDTQYF. Written as DNA, the CDR3 is TGTGCCAGCAGCCGATCCCTCGGCGCGGGAGAAGATACGCAGTATTTT.

This chain links TRBV7-2 with TRBJ2-7; D remains unclear. CDR3 length: 13 residues. The V gene's germline CDR1 is SGHTA and CDR2 FQGNSA. The V and J ends lost 2 bases and 4 bases respectively, with 9 bases between them. This CDR3 reads CASSLPFPYEQYF. In DNA form, the CDR3 reads TGTGCCAGCAGCTTACCCTTTCCTTACGAGCAGTACTTC.

This clonotype was observed many times. The chain combines TRBV20-1 with TRBJ2-3; 7 bases match TRBD2. V lost 8 bases, J lost 6 bases, and 17 bases stayed unmatched. The CDR3 has 15 amino acids. Germline-derived CDR1 and CDR2 are DFQATT and SNEGSKA (reference sequence). Here the CDR3 reads CSIGRPPGGGDTQYF. The CDR3 nucleotides are TGCAGTATCGGGAGGCCTCCTGGTGGGGGGGATACGCAGTATTTT.

This clonotype has at least ten counts. The genes are TRBV12-3 or TRBV12-4 and TRBJ1-4; D ambiguous. The CDR3 length is 13 residues. V was shortened by 4 bases and J by 2 bases, with 5 bases between the two germline ends. The CDR3 sequence is CASSSITNEKLFF. In DNA form, the CDR3 reads TGTGCCAGCAGTTCGATCACTAATGAAAAACTGTTTTTT.

This clonotype was seen many times. The rearrangement links TRBV3-1 to TRBJ1-5, with TRBD1 matching 10 bases. CDR3 length: 14 amino acids. V was pared by 4 bases and J by 7 bases, with 4 bases of the junction left unmatched. Germline V gene sequence: CDR1 LGHDT, CDR2 YNNKEL (reference sequence). The CDR3 nucleotides read TGTGCCAGCAGCCCGACAGGGGGCATCCAGCCCCAGCATTTT. Its protein is CASSPTGGIQPQHF.